The 18 T cell receptor beta chains presented below share a single source sample, sequenced in a study of blood T cell repertoires in COVID-19 (TCRdb year 2020). Receptors were amplified or captured by the immunoSEQ multiplex PCR assay. Imported from immuneACCESS, the table was reduced by TCRdb to in-frame sequences with V and J called. These copies leave out some clones; in studies compared against another copy, an unresolved V gene accounts for under half, and the cause of the remainder is not known. Within this sample are 82,000 or so clones, with approximately 90% of them counted one time only. The ten most abundant clones make up approximately 1% of the sample. Sequencing was done on a sample of PBMCs or T cells enriched from blood (not recorded which). The receptors stem from a woman aged 50 to 65 with acute COVID-19.

J is TRBJ2-1 and V is TRBV9; TRBD1 matches 9 bases. The CDR3 extends over 15 amino acids. The germline CDR1 and CDR2 sequences are SGDLS and YYNGEE. Unmatched junction bases numbered 13, after V lost 6 bases and J lost 9 bases. The chain's CDR3 is CASMRGQGWRAEQFF. The DNA for the CDR3 is TGTGCCAGCATGAGAGGACAGGGGTGGCGGGCTGAGCAGTTCTTC.

This clone was observed a single time. The V gene is TRBV7-6, the J gene TRBJ1-2; D is possibly TRBD1 (6 bases). The CDR3 is 18 residues long. Trimming took 2 bases from V and 3 from J, leaving 22 bases between them. Germline V gives CDR1 SGHVS, CDR2 FNYEAQ. The CDR3 region has the DNA TGTGCCAGCAGCTTAATTTTGTCAGGGGAGGGTGTAGACTATGGCTACACCTTC. Protein sequence: CASSLILSGEGVDYGYTF.

V gene TRBV7-2 combines with J gene TRBJ1-1; D perhaps matches TRBD1 (6 bases). Germline V gene data show CDR1 as SGHTA and CDR2 as FQGNSA. V was clipped by 3 bases and J by 11 bases, with 19 bases between them. The CDR3 extends over 14 amino acids. The CDR3 reads CASSFLTTGPSAFF. DNA for the CDR3: TGTGCCAGCAGCTTCCTGACGACAGGTCCTTCTGCTTTCTTT.

The chain recombines TRBV10-3 with TRBJ2-1, with 15 nucleotides matching TRBD2. Germline lookup yields CDR1 ENHRY and CDR2 SYGVKD. V lost 6 bases and J lost 5; bases outside the gene matches: 11. This CDR3 has 18 residues. In nucleotides, the CDR3 is TGTGCCATCAGACGGACTAGCGGGAGGGCAGCGGTGGACAATGAGCAGTTCTTC. Its protein product is CAIRRTSGRAAVDNEQFF.

This rearrangement joins TRBV30 to TRBJ2-7; the match to TRBD1 covers 10 bases. Germline values: CDR1 GTSNPN, CDR2 SVGIG (reference sequence). The CDR3 loop spans 14 amino acids. The V and J ends lost 2 bases and 4 bases, in that order; junction bases with no gene match: 5. The CDR3 protein is CAWSRTGGVYEQYF. As DNA, the CDR3 is TGTGCCTGGAGTAGGACAGGGGGGGTATACGAGCAGTACTTC. Filled out from reference TRBV30 and TRBJ2-7, the complete variable domain reads SQTIHQWPATLVQPVGSPLSLECTVEGTSNPNLYWYRQAAGRGLQLLFYSVGIGQISSEVPQNLSASRPQDRQFILSSKKLLLSDSGFYLCAWSRTGGVYEQYFGPGTRLTVT.

The rearrangement joins TRBV5-6 to TRBJ1-4; TRBD1 aligns across 8 bases. CDR1 and CDR2 (germline): SGHDT, YYEEEE. This CDR3 comprises 15 residues. V was clipped by 4 bases and J by 5 bases; unmatched bases: 7. CDR3 region: CASSLTTGGNEKLFF. The CDR3, as DNA: TGTGCCAGCAGCCTAACAACAGGGGGGAATGAAAAACTGTTTTTT.

The gene calls are TRBV2 and TRBJ1-4; D unclear. The germline V gene has CDR1 SNHLY and CDR2 FYNNEI. With 6 bases removed from V and 8 bases from J, the gap between germline ends came to 16 bases. The CDR3 totals 14 residues. CDR3 loop: CASRRAAAREKLFF. CDR3 DNA: TGTGCCAGCAGGAGAGCCGCGGCGAGGGAAAAACTGTTTTTT.

This clone was picked up one time. V is TRBV2 and J is TRBJ2-7; 7 positions agree with TRBD1. There are 13 residues in the CDR3. CDR1 and CDR2 from the germline V gene are SNHLY and FYNNEI. Losses at the gene ends were 6 bases for V and 0 bases for J; bases not matched to a gene: 2. The DNA of the CDR3 is TGTGCCAGCAGCAGGGACAGCTCCTACGAGCAGTACTTC. It encodes CASSRDSSYEQYF.

The rearrangement joins TRBV7-9 to TRBJ2-3; a weak D match, TRBD2 (7 bases). The germline CDR1 and CDR2 sequences are SEHNR and FQNEAQ (reference sequence). V gave up 6 bases and J gave up 4 bases, with 20 bases separating them. The CDR3 consists of 16 residues. The chain's CDR3 is CASRPGGRRGSDTQYF. CDR3 in DNA: TGTGCCAGCAGACCCGGGGGGCGAAGAGGCTCAGATACGCAGTATTTT.

J is TRBJ2-2 and V is TRBV4-2, with 8 positions matching TRBD2. Germline V gene lookup returns CDR1 LGHNA and CDR2 YNFKEQ. The V segment lost 9 bases and the J segment 7 bases; nucleotides outside the gene matches: 10. CDR3 length: 14 amino acids. The CDR3 protein is CASLREGRFGELFF. The DNA for the CDR3 is TGTGCCAGTTTACGGGAGGGCCGTTTCGGGGAGCTGTTTTTT.

This chain links TRBV7-2 with TRBJ1-1; D remains ambiguous. The CDR3 loop spans 13 amino acids. The V end lost 3 bases, the J end lost 1 base, and 6 bases lay between the germline ends. Germline V gene sequence: CDR1 SGHTA, CDR2 FQGNSA. The CDR3 DNA follows: TGTGCCAGCAGCTTTCGAGAGAACACTGAAGCTTTCTTT. Its translation: CASSFRENTEAFF.

Remarks on this clone: Other DNA sequences of this sample code for an identical CDR3. The chain links TRBV20-1 to TRBJ2-7; a possible D gene is TRBD1 (5 bases). Germline CDR1 and CDR2: DFQATT and SNEGSKA (reference sequence). This CDR3 region has 11 residues. Between the trimmed V and J ends, which lost 6 bases and 4 bases, there was a span of 10 bases. CDR3 nucleotide sequence: TGCAGTGCCAGGGAAGGGTACGAGCAGTACTTC. It yields the protein CSAREGYEQYF.

This clone was recorded only once. The chain employs TRBV5-4 and TRBJ1-1; 9 positions match TRBD1. CDR1 and CDR2 from the germline V gene are SGHNT and YYREEE (reference sequence). The CDR3 is 15 amino acids. V was clipped by 3 bases and J by 5 bases; unmatched bases: 8. CDR3 bases: TGTGCCAGCAGCTGGGGGACAGGGATGCGGACTGAAGCTTTCTTT. This encodes CASSWGTGMRTEAFF.

Remarks on this clone: Germline is not matched at one junction end, which may reflect a read error. Other DNA sequences in this sample translate to the same CDR3. The chain carries TRBV24-1 and TRBJ1-5; the match to TRBD1 covers 7 bases. The CDR3 covers 18 residues. Germline CDR1 and CDR2: KGHDR and SFDVKD. In nucleotides, the CDR3 is TGCGCCACCAGTGATTCCGGGACAGATCATTATAGCAATCAGCCCCAGCATTTT. As protein: CATSDSGTDHYSNQPQHF.

V gene TRBV4-3 combines with J gene TRBJ2-7; the match to TRBD2 covers 7 bases. CDR1 is LGHNA, CDR2 YSLEER, per germline. CDR3 length: 16 amino acids. The ends lost 0 bases at V and 1 base at J; junction bases unmatched: 6. The DNA of the CDR3 is TGCGCCAGCAGCCAAGAGGTGAGCGGGGCTTCCTACGAGCAGTACTTC. This codes for CASSQEVSGASYEQYF.

The J gene is TRBJ2-1, the V gene TRBV5-6; 10 bases align to TRBD2. This CDR3 has 16 residues. The V gene end was trimmed by 1 base and the J gene end by 6 bases; junction bases not matched to a gene: 7. Germline loops: CDR1 SGHDT, CDR2 YYEEEE. For the CDR3, the DNA is TGTGCCAGCAGCTTGTGGGCTAGCGGGAGTGGCAATGAGCAGTTCTTC. Protein sequence: CASSLWASGSGNEQFF.

The chain combines TRBV10-3 with TRBJ1-2, with 7 bases aligning to TRBD1. CDR1 and CDR2 from the germline V gene are ENHRY and SYGVKD. V dropped 10 bases and J dropped 4; count of bases not matched to a gene: 6. The CDR3 extends over 12 amino acids. This CDR3 reads CANTGTAYGYTF. For the CDR3, the DNA is TGTGCCAACACCGGGACAGCCTATGGCTACACCTTC.

The chain recombines TRBV7-8 with TRBJ2-7; perhaps TRBD2 as D (6 bases). V lost 4 bases, J lost 0 bases, and 10 bases lay in between. The CDR3 sequence is 14 residues long. The germline V gene encodes CDR1 SGHVS and CDR2 FQNEAQ. Here the CDR3 reads CASSSRLVSYEQYF. The DNA of the CDR3 is TGTGCCAGCAGCTCAAGACTAGTCTCCTACGAGCAGTACTTC.